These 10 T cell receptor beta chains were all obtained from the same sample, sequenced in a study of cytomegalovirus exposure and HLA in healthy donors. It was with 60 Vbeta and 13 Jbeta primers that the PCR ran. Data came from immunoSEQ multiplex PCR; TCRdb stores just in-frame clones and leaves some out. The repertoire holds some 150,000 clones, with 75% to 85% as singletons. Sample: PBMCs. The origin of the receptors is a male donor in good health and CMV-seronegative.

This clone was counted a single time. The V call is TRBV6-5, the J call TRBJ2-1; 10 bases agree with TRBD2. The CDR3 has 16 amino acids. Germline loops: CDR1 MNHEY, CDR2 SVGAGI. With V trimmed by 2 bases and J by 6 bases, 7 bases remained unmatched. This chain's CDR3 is CASSYLLSGGVNEQFF. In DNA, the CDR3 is TGTGCCAGCAGTTACCTCCTAAGCGGGGGGGTCAATGAGCAGTTCTTC.

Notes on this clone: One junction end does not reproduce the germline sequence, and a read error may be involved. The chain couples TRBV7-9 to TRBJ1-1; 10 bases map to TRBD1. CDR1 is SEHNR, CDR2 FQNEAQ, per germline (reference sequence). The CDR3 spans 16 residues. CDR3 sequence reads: CSSSLGDRGMNTEAFF. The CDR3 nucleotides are TGTTCCAGCAGCTTGGGGGACAGGGGCATGAACACTGAAGCTTTCTTT.

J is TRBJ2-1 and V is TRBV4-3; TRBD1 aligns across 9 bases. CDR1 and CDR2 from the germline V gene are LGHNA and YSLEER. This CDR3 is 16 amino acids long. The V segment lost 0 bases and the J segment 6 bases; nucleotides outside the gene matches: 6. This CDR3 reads CASSQDATGGPNEQFF. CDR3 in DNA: TGCGCCAGCAGCCAAGACGCGACAGGGGGACCCAATGAGCAGTTCTTC.

DNA of the CDR3: TGTGCCAGCAGCTTGGCCCAGGGGCAGAATTCACCCCTCCACTTT. This codes for CASSLAQGQNSPLHF. This chain links TRBV5-4 with TRBJ1-6; D is perhaps TRBD1 (6 bases). V lost 0 bases, J lost 7 bases, and 11 bases lay in between. The CDR3 loop spans 15 amino acids. CDR1 is SGHNT, CDR2 YYREEE, per germline (reference sequence).

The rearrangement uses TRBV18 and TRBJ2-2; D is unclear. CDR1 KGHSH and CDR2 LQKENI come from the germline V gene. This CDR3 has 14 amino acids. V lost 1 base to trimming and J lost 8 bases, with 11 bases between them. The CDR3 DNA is TGTGCCAGCTCACCACTGCCGCTAACGGGGGAGCTGTTTTTT. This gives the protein CASSPLPLTGELFF.

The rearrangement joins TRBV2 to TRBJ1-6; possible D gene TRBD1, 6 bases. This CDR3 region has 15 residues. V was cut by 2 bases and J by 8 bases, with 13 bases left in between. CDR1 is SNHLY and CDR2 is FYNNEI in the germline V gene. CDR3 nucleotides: TGTGCCAGCAGTGAAATGGGGGCAAGGGATTCACCCCTCCACTTT. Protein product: CASSEMGARDSPLHF.

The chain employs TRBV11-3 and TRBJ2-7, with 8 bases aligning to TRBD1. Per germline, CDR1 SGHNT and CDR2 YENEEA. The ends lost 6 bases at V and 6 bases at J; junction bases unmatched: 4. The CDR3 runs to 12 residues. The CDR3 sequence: CASSRQGIEQYF. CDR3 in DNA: TGTGCCAGCAGTCGACAGGGGATCGAGCAGTACTTC.

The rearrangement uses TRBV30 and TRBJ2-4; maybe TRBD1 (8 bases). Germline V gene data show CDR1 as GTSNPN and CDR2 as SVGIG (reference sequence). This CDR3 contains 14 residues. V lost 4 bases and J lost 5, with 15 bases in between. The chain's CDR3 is CAWKDREGQNIQYF. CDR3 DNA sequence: TGTGCCTGGAAGGACAGGGAGGGGCAAAACATTCAGTACTTC.

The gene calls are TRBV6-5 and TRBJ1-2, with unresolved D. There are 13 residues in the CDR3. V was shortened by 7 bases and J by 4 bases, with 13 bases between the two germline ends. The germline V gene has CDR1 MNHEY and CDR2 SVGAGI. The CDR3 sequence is CASKSGFGYGYTF. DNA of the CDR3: TGTGCCAGCAAATCAGGTTTCGGCTATGGCTACACCTTC.

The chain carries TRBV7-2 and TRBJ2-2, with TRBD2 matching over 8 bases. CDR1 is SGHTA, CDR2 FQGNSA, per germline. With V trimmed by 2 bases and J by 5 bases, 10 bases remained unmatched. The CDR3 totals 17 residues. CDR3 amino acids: CASSLFPRGVDTGELFF. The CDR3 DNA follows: TGTGCCAGCAGCTTATTCCCGCGGGGGGTAGATACCGGGGAGCTGTTTTTT.